This T cell receptor (beta chain) comes out of a study of early T cells in non-severe SARS-CoV-2 infection. This clonotype was seen at least ten times. V trimming: 6 bases; J trimming: 2 bases; junction bases outside the gene matches: 14. This CDR3 is built from 17 residues. Germline CDR1 is MNHEY and CDR2 is SMNVEV (reference sequence). TCRdb re-analysed the 5' RACE reads in MiXCR, keeping a single row per CDR3 protein. Of 55,000 to 65,000 distinct CDR3 sequences listed, approximately 12% are singletons. This sample comprised whole blood, obtained at baseline. The J gene is TRBJ2-7, the V gene TRBV27; 9 nucleotides align to TRBD2. This clonotype was obtained from an adult who was a healthcare worker with PCR-confirmed SARS-CoV-2 infection or an uninfected control (not recorded which). The CDR3, as DNA: TGTGCCAGCAGGCTTGGGCGGAGTAGCGGGGGAACCTACGAGCAGTACTTC. Its protein product is CASRLGRSSGGTYEQYF.